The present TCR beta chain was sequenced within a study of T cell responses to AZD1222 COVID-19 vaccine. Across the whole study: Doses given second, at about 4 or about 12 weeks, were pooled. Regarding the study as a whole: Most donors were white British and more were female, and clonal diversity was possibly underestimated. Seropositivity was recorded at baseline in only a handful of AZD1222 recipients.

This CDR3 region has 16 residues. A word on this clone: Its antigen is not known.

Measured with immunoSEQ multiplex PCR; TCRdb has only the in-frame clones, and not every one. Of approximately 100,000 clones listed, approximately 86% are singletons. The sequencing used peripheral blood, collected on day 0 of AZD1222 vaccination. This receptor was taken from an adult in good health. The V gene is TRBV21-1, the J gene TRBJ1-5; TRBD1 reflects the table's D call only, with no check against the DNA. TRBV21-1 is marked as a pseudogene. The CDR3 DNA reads TGTGCCAGCAGCAAAGAACAGGTTTGTAGCAATCAGCCCCAGCATTTT. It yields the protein CASSKEQVCSNQPQHF.